These 9 T cell receptor beta chains originate from one sample sequenced in a study of T cells after yellow fever vaccination. TCRdb processed the 5' RACE reads anew with MiXCR; each CDR3 protein has one entry. The table has hundreds of thousands of distinct CDR3 sequences, approximately 12% seen once. The sequencing here drew on PBMCs, taken on the day of the yellow fever booster vaccination. These receptors all come from a man aged 30 to 45 who received the YFV17D yellow fever vaccine.

V is TRBV7-2 and J is TRBJ2-1; 15 bases are shared with TRBD2. The CDR3 spans 15 residues. V was pared by 5 bases and J by 9 bases, with 5 bases of the junction left unmatched. CDR1 and CDR2 (germline): SGHTA, FQGNSA. The CDR3 nucleotides read TGTGCCAGCAGCCCGGGACTAGCGGGAGGAAGTGAGCAGTTCTTC. Residues: CASSPGLAGGSEQFF.

The chain employs TRBV27 and TRBJ2-2; a weak D match, TRBD1 (5 bases). Trimming left V 5 bases short and J 1 base short, with 8 bases between. The germline V gene has CDR1 MNHEY and CDR2 SMNVEV (reference sequence). This CDR3 is built from 14 residues. CDR3 nucleotides: TGTGCCAGCAGTATACAGGAGAACACCGGGGAGCTGTTTTTT. Protein: CASSIQENTGELFF.

The chain joins TRBV20-1 to TRBJ2-1, with 12 bases lining up with TRBD2. V was clipped by 6 bases and J by 8 bases; unmatched bases: 8. The CDR3 is 14 amino acids. CDR1 is DFQATT and CDR2 is SNEGSKA in the germline V gene (reference sequence). The DNA for the CDR3 is TGCAGTGCCCAGGGACTAGCGGGTTTCTATGAGCAGTTCTTC. This codes for CSAQGLAGFYEQFF.

The chain is built from TRBV20-1 and TRBJ2-1; TRBD2 aligns across 7 bases. The CDR3 runs 13 residues. Per the germline V gene, CDR1 is DFQATT and CDR2 is SNEGSKA (reference sequence). J gave up 7 bases and V 3 bases, and 6 bases lay outside the gene matches. CDR3 region: CSASGGVGNEQFF. CDR3 DNA sequence: TGCAGTGCTAGTGGGGGGGTTGGAAATGAGCAGTTCTTC.

The chain has TRBV7-2 and TRBJ2-7, with D perhaps being TRBD1 or TRBD2 (7 bases each). Germline V gene lookup returns CDR1 SGHTA and CDR2 FQGNSA. The CDR3 covers 13 residues. The V and J ends lost 6 bases and 2 bases respectively, with 11 bases between them. The CDR3 reads CASRAGTAYEQYF. In nucleotides, the CDR3 is TGTGCCAGCAGAGCGGGGACAGCCTACGAGCAGTACTTC.

There are a few counts of this clonotype. This chain links TRBV5-5 with TRBJ2-3, with a weak D call TRBD2 (6 bases). Trimming left V 4 bases short and J 3 bases short, with 12 bases between. This CDR3 has 14 residues. The germline gives CDR1 SGHKS, CDR2 YYEKEE (reference sequence). In DNA form, the CDR3 reads TGTGCCAGCAGCGGGGGGTCTAGAACAGATACGCAGTATTTT. Amino acid sequence: CASSGGSRTDTQYF. The whole variable domain, remainder taken from reference TRBV5-5 and TRBJ2-3, is DAGVTQSPTHLIKTRGQQVTLRCSPISGHKSVSWYQQVLGQGPQFIFQYYEKEERGRGNFPDRFSARQFPNYSSELNVNALLLGDSALYLCASSGGSRTDTQYFGPGTRLTVL.

This clonotype came up a few times. The CDR3 DNA is TGTGCCAGCAGCTTCCCGGCCGACGAGCAGTACTTC. Its translation: CASSFPADEQYF. The chain carries TRBV7-2 and TRBJ2-7, with D uncertain. There are 12 residues in the CDR3. Germline V gene lookup returns CDR1 SGHTA and CDR2 FQGNSA. The V and J ends lost 3 bases and 5 bases respectively, with 8 bases between them.

This clonotype was detected a few times. V is TRBV28 and J is TRBJ2-5; D is undetermined. The CDR3 contains 12 residues. Trimming stripped 2 bases from V and 9 bases from J, with 10 bases between. In germline, CDR1 is MDHEN, CDR2 SYDVKM. CDR3 nucleotides: TGTGCCAGCAGTTTAAGGTCCGTGCCCCAGTACTTC. Translation gives CASSLRSVPQYF.

This sequence joins TRBV11-2 and TRBJ2-1; 10 bases align to TRBD2. Trimming at V came to 5 bases and at J to 4 bases, leaving 5 bases not matched to a gene. CDR1 and CDR2 (germline): SGHAT, FQNNGV. This CDR3 is built from 15 residues. For the CDR3, the DNA is TGTGCCAGCAGCCAGGGGACTAGCGTTTACAATGAGCAGTTCTTC. Amino acid sequence: CASSQGTSVYNEQFF.